A single sample is the source of the 11 T cell receptor beta chains below, sequenced in a study of PD-1 blockade in classical Hodgkin lymphoma. TCRdb's copy holds only in-frame clones and misses some; the assay was immunoSEQ multiplex PCR. The repertoire includes roughly 20,000 clones, around 85% of them detected once, and under 7.5% sits in the top ten. No patient escaped relapse after autologous stem cell transplantation, and brentuximab vedotin exposure varied. The source material was peripheral blood mononuclear cells (PBMCs), sampled at baseline. These receptors all come from a human donor with classical Hodgkin lymphoma.

The rearrangement joins TRBV19 to TRBJ1-6; no clear D. Trimming left V 0 bases short and J 5 bases short, with 8 bases between. Germline lookup yields CDR1 LNHDA and CDR2 SQIVND (reference sequence). This CDR3 comprises 15 residues. This chain's CDR3 is CASSIDRADNSPLHF. Here the CDR3 DNA reads TGTGCCAGTAGTATAGACCGGGCTGATAATTCACCCCTCCACTTT.

This chain joins TRBV6-1 and TRBJ2-5, with TRBD1 identical over 7 bases. V gave up 2 bases and J gave up 1 base; unmatched junction bases: 7. The CDR3 has 16 amino acids. The germline V gene encodes CDR1 MNHNS and CDR2 SASEGT. The CDR3 nucleotides are TGTGCCAGCAGTGAAAGGTTGGGGACAGTCCAAGAGACCCAGTACTTC. It codes for CASSERLGTVQETQYF.

This chain connects TRBV7-9 to TRBJ2-1, with 8 bases that match TRBD2. J was trimmed by 6 bases and V by 11 bases; bases with no gene match: 15. The germline V gene encodes CDR1 SEHNR and CDR2 FQNEAQ (reference sequence). The length of the CDR3 is 15 residues. Here the CDR3 reads CAARKRGGGSNEQFF. The CDR3 DNA sequence: TGTGCCGCACGGAAGAGAGGCGGGGGGTCCAATGAGCAGTTCTTC.

This chain uses TRBV28 with TRBJ1-3; 8 bases are shared with TRBD1. V gave up 3 bases and J gave up 0 bases; unmatched junction bases: 10. CDR3 size: 18 residues. Germline CDR1 MDHEN, CDR2 SYDVKM. The CDR3 loop reads CASSFMGQASSSGNTIYF. As DNA, the CDR3 is TGTGCCAGCAGTTTTATGGGACAGGCTTCGAGCTCTGGAAACACCATATATTTT.

The chain carries TRBV5-6 and TRBJ2-7; D remains ambiguous. CDR1 is SGHDT and CDR2 is YYEEEE in the germline V gene. This CDR3 has 13 amino acids. Trimming took 0 bases from V and 6 from J, leaving 10 bases between them. For the CDR3, the DNA is TGTGCCAGCAGCTTGGGTACGAGTGGCGAGCAGTACTTC. It yields the protein CASSLGTSGEQYF.

The CDR3 sequence: CASSLSRNNEQFF. The CDR3 nucleotides are TGTGCCAGCAGCTTAAGCAGGAACAATGAGCAGTTCTTC. This chain links TRBV7-3 with TRBJ2-1; D is unclear. The CDR3 extends over 13 amino acids. Deletions cut 1 base from V and 5 bases from J, with 6 bases between. CDR1 is SGHTA, CDR2 FQGTGA, per germline.

The chain joins TRBV6-1 to TRBJ2-6; D ambiguous. Trimming pared 4 bases from V and 0 bases from J, leaving 10 bases between. The CDR3 loop spans 16 amino acids. Germline-derived CDR1 and CDR2 are MNHNS and SASEGT. This CDR3 is CASSASIYSGANVLTF. The CDR3 nucleotides are TGTGCCAGCAGTGCTTCTATCTACTCTGGGGCCAACGTCCTGACTTTC.

The chain joins TRBV28 to TRBJ1-2, with D unresolved. CDR1 and CDR2 (germline): MDHEN, SYDVKM. The CDR3 spans 16 residues. The germline V and J ends were trimmed by 3 bases and 6 bases, with 20 bases remaining between them. CDR3 sequence reads: CASSFKSVPDRDGYTF. The CDR3 DNA follows: TGTGCCAGCAGTTTTAAGTCCGTCCCCGACCGGGATGGCTACACCTTC.

V is TRBV20-1 and J is TRBJ1-2; D remains unclear. The V end was cut by 4 bases, the J end by 6 bases, with 9 bases between. The CDR3 runs 11 residues. CDR1 is DFQATT, CDR2 SNEGSKA, per germline (reference sequence). In nucleotides, the CDR3 is TGCAGTGCTATGGAAGATGATGGCTACACCTTC. Translated, it gives CSAMEDDGYTF.

The rearrangement uses TRBV19 and TRBJ2-7; 9 bases align to TRBD1. The germline gives CDR1 LNHDA, CDR2 SQIVND (reference sequence). This CDR3 spans 14 amino acids. The trim removed 5 bases at V and 5 bases at J, leaving 7 bases unmatched. The CDR3 sequence: CASSARGTGNEQYF. The CDR3 DNA reads as TGTGCCAGTAGTGCCCGCGGGACAGGGAACGAGCAGTACTTC.

This chain connects TRBV19 to TRBJ1-2, with 8 positions matching TRBD1. Germline V gene data show CDR1 as LNHDA and CDR2 as SQIVND (reference sequence). The CDR3 runs 13 residues. With V trimmed by 9 bases and J by 9 bases, 12 bases remained unmatched. The CDR3 reads CASRLVGQGSYTF. The CDR3 nucleotides are TGTGCCAGCCGATTGGTCGGACAGGGAAGCTACACCTTC.